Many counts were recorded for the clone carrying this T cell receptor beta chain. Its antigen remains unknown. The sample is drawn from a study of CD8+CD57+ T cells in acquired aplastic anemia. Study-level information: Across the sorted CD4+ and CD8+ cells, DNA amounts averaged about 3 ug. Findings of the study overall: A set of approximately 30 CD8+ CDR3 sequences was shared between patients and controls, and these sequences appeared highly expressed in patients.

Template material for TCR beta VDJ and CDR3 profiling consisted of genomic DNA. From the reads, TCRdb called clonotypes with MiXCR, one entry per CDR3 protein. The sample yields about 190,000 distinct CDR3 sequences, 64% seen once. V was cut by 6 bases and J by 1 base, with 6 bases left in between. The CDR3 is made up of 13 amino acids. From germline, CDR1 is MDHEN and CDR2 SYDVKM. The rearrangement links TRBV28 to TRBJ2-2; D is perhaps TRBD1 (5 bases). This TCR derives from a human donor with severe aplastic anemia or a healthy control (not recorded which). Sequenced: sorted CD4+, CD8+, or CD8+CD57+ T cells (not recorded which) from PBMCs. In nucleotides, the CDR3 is TGTGCCAGCAGAACAGGGAACACCGGGGAGCTGTTTTTT. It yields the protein CASRTGNTGELFF.